This passage covers 29 T cell receptor beta chains from one sample sequenced in a study of OX40 agonist ivuxolimab in advanced cancers. The method was immunoSEQ multiplex PCR; TCRdb's version includes in-frame clones alone and lacks a portion of them. The repertoire holds some 98,000 clones, with roughly 87% as singletons. This specimen consisted of CD4+ or CD8+ T cells sorted from blood, obtained in a trial of the OX40 agonist ivuxolimab. The origin of the receptors is an adult with an advanced solid tumor such as melanoma, head and neck, liver or kidney cancer.

V and J are TRBV5-4 and TRBJ2-5; 12 nucleotides agree with TRBD2. The J call may not be correct, given that the DNA end is closer to TRBJ2-7. Germline CDR1 is SGHNT and CDR2 is YYREEE (reference sequence). The CDR3 spans 18 residues. The CDR3 nucleotides read TGTGCCAGCAGCCCGGAGACTAAGCGACTAGCGGGAGCCTACGAGCAGTACTTC. It translates to CASSPETKRLAGAYEQYF.

The chain joins TRBV19 to TRBJ2-1; the D gene is possibly TRBD2 (7 bases). This CDR3 has 13 amino acids. Germline CDR1 is LNHDA and CDR2 is SQIVND (reference sequence). The V gene lost 5 bases and the J gene lost 8 bases, with 13 bases spanning the gap. The CDR3 protein is CASSPGGWYEQFF. CDR3 in DNA: TGTGCCAGTAGTCCGGGGGGCTGGTATGAGCAGTTCTTC.

This chain uses TRBV11-2 with TRBJ2-7; maybe TRBD1 (6 bases). The ends were cut back, 11 bases at V and 0 bases at J, with 8 bases in the middle. Germline V gives CDR1 SGHAT, CDR2 FQNNGV. This CDR3 is built from 11 residues. CDR3 in amino acids: CAGGSSYEQYF. The CDR3 DNA sequence: TGTGCCGGGGGCAGCTCCTACGAGCAGTACTTC. Combining the CDR3 with reference TRBV11-2 and TRBJ2-7 gives the whole variable domain EAGVAQSPRYKIIEKRQSVAFWCNPISGHATLYWYQQILGQGPKLLIQFQNNGVVDDSQLPKDRFSAERLKGVDSTLKIQPAKLEDSAVYLCAGGSSYEQYFGPGTRLTVT.

This sequence joins TRBV14 and TRBJ2-2; 7 bases match TRBD2. Trimming removed 6 bases from V and 11 bases from J; junction bases left unmatched: 12. The germline gives CDR1 SGHDN, CDR2 FVKESK. This CDR3 is 14 amino acids long. Written as DNA, the CDR3 is TGTGCCAGCAGACTCCCGGGGAGGGACGGAGAGCTGTTTTTT. Amino acids: CASRLPGRDGELFF.

The rearrangement uses TRBV5-1 and TRBJ2-7; 9 bases are shared with TRBD1. The CDR3 has 16 amino acids. After removal of 0 bases from V and 2 bases from J, the junction contained 6 bases not matched to a gene. Germline CDR1 is SGHRS and CDR2 is YFSETQ. CDR3 protein: CASSLAWGQGAYEQYF. Here the CDR3 DNA reads TGCGCCAGCAGCTTGGCCTGGGGACAGGGCGCCTACGAGCAGTACTTC.

The rearrangement joins TRBV19 to TRBJ2-2; the match to TRBD1 covers 11 bases. The germline V gene encodes CDR1 LNHDA and CDR2 SQIVND (reference sequence). Trimming took 9 bases from V and 6 from J; bases not matched to a gene: 21. The CDR3 loop spans 19 amino acids. The CDR3 sequence is CARNIGGQGARLGPGELFF. The CDR3 DNA reads TGTGCCAGGAATATAGGAGGACAGGGGGCTAGATTAGGTCCCGGGGAGCTGTTTTTT.

J is TRBJ2-5 and V is TRBV25-1, with unresolved D. The ends were cut back, 5 bases at V and 5 bases at J, with 18 bases in the middle. The CDR3 is made up of 15 amino acids. Germline V gives CDR1 MGHDK, CDR2 SYGVNS. The CDR3 protein is CASSHRPGRNETQYF. The CDR3 bases are TGTGCCAGCAGTCATCGGCCCGGACGGAATGAGACCCAGTACTTC.

The J gene is TRBJ2-3, the V gene TRBV11-2; a weak D match, TRBD1 (6 bases). Germline CDR1 and CDR2: SGHAT and FQNNGV. The CDR3 is made up of 12 amino acids. Trimming cost V 6 bases and J 6 bases, with 10 bases left between them. CDR3 protein: CASSSQGDTQYF. The CDR3 DNA reads as TGTGCCAGCAGTTCCCAGGGGGATACGCAGTATTTT.

V usage is TRBV19 and J usage is TRBJ1-1; no reliable D call. This CDR3 contains 15 residues. Germline V gives CDR1 LNHDA, CDR2 SQIVND (reference sequence). Between the trimmed V and J ends, which lost 3 bases and 2 bases, there was a span of 13 bases. CDR3 coding DNA: TGTGCCAGTAGTATTCCCAGGACCCAAAACACTGAAGCTTTCTTT. It translates to CASSIPRTQNTEAFF.

The CDR3 is CASSLEAQGAQTQYF. In DNA form, the CDR3 reads TGTGCCAGCAGCTTAGAAGCGCAGGGGGCACAGACCCAGTACTTC. The rearrangement uses TRBV7-6 and TRBJ2-5; 8 bases are shared with TRBD1. With 1 base clipped from V and 6 bases from J, the junction kept 7 bases outside the gene matches. Germline assignment: CDR1 SGHVS and CDR2 FNYEAQ. The length of the CDR3 is 15 residues.

This chain uses TRBV9 with TRBJ1-1; D gene unclear. In germline, CDR1 is SGDLS, CDR2 YYNGEE. The V and J ends lost 4 bases and 1 base respectively, with 11 bases between them. The CDR3 runs to 14 residues. The CDR3 DNA follows: TGTGCCAGCAGCCCCCGTAGGGCGAACACTGAAGCTTTCTTT. Translating it yields CASSPRRANTEAFF.

The chain combines TRBV18 with TRBJ2-5, with D possibly matching TRBD2 (5 bases). CDR1 and CDR2 (germline): KGHSH, LQKENI. CDR3 size: 14 residues. V was trimmed by 6 bases and J by 2 bases, leaving 13 bases between them. The CDR3 spells CASSPPGKQETQYF. In DNA form, the CDR3 reads TGTGCCAGCTCCCCGCCGGGGAAACAAGAGACCCAGTACTTC.

The chain is built from TRBV5-1 and TRBJ2-7; a weak D match, TRBD1 (5 bases). Germline CDR1 reads SGHRS; CDR2 reads YFSETQ. The CDR3 is made up of 15 amino acids. V lost 4 bases to trimming and J lost 1 base, with 15 bases between them. The chain's CDR3 is CASSNTGANSYEQYF. In nucleotides, the CDR3 is TGCGCCAGCAGCAATACAGGAGCCAATTCCTACGAGCAGTACTTC.

The chain carries TRBV7-6 and TRBJ1-2; no clear D gene. V lost 2 bases to trimming and J lost 6 bases, with 10 bases between them. Germline loops: CDR1 SGHVS, CDR2 FNYEAQ. The CDR3 covers 13 residues. CDR3 in amino acids: CASSLLGRDGYTF. The CDR3, as DNA: TGTGCCAGCAGCTTATTAGGGAGGGATGGCTACACCTTC.

The J gene is TRBJ2-1, the V gene TRBV5-4; D possibly matches TRBD1 or TRBD2 (6 bases each). CDR3 size: 15 residues. Germline CDR1 is SGHNT and CDR2 is YYREEE (reference sequence). V shed 0 bases and J shed 10 bases, with 17 bases lying between them. CDR3 region: CASSLVGGHLTEQFF. In nucleotides, the CDR3 is TGTGCCAGCAGCTTGGTGGGGGGCCACCTCACGGAGCAGTTCTTC.

This chain connects TRBV2 to TRBJ1-4; D not resolved. Germline CDR1 reads SNHLY; CDR2 reads FYNNEI. This CDR3 region has 14 residues. Trimming stripped 4 bases from V and 5 bases from J, with 11 bases between. The chain's CDR3 is CASSVGQANEKLFF. CDR3 DNA: TGTGCCAGCAGTGTCGGGCAGGCGAATGAAAAACTGTTTTTT. Full variable domain (outside the CDR3, taken from reference TRBV2 and TRBJ1-4): EPEVTQTPSHQVTQMGQEVILRCVPISNHLYFYWYRQILGQKVEFLVSFYNNEISEKSEIFDDQFSVERPDGSNFTLKIRSTKLEDSAMYFCASSVGQANEKLFFGSGTQLSVL.

The chain couples TRBV25-1 to TRBJ2-7; 10 bases align to TRBD1. This CDR3 comprises 15 residues. Germline values: CDR1 MGHDK, CDR2 SYGVNS. V shed 6 bases, J shed 5 bases, and the junction held 10 bases outside the gene matches. CDR3 DNA: TGTGCCAGCAGGGCCATCGGACAGGGGGACCACGAGCAGTACTTC. It translates to CASRAIGQGDHEQYF.

The CDR3 is CASSPGPNEQYF. CDR3 coding DNA: TGTGCCAGCAGCCCTGGGCCAAACGAGCAGTACTTC. The rearrangement joins TRBV5-4 to TRBJ2-7; D unresolved. The ends were cut back, 4 bases at V and 5 bases at J, with 10 bases in the middle. Germline CDR1 SGHNT, CDR2 YYREEE (reference sequence). This CDR3 is built from 12 residues.

The genes are TRBV10-1 and TRBJ2-1; possibly TRBD1 for D (5 bases). CDR3 size: 14 residues. Germline CDR1 reads WNHNN; CDR2 reads SYGVQD (reference sequence). The V and J ends lost 2 bases and 1 base respectively, with 6 bases between them. This chain's CDR3 is CASSEDSSYNEQFF. The CDR3 region has the DNA TGCGCCAGCAGTGAGGACAGTTCCTACAATGAGCAGTTCTTC.

This clone appeared a few times. This chain connects TRBV12-2 to TRBJ2-5; TRBD2 is taken as the D call from the table, unchecked against the DNA. TRBV12-2 is a listed pseudogene. This CDR3 comprises 18 residues. The CDR3 here is CASRLATLAGGLQETQYF. CDR3 nucleotides: TGTGCAAGTCGCTTAGCCACTTTAGCGGGGGGCCTTCAAGAGACCCAGTACTTC.

The rearrangement joins TRBV7-3 to TRBJ2-2; 7 bases agree with TRBD1. The germline V gene has CDR1 SGHTA and CDR2 FQGTGA. The J segment lost 2 bases and the V segment lost 2 bases, leaving 5 bases of the junction unmatched. This CDR3 contains 16 residues. The chain's CDR3 is CASSLLGGTNTGELFF. The CDR3 nucleotides read TGTGCCAGCAGCTTACTAGGGGGCACTAACACCGGGGAGCTGTTTTTT.

The rearrangement links TRBV2 to TRBJ1-1; a weak D match, TRBD1 (5 bases). From germline, CDR1 is SNHLY and CDR2 FYNNEI. V lost 3 bases to trimming and J lost 5 bases, with 10 bases between them. This CDR3 spans 13 amino acids. In nucleotides, the CDR3 is TGTGCCAGCAGTGACAGGGCTTATACTGAAGCTTTCTTT. Its translation: CASSDRAYTEAFF.

The chain joins TRBV27 to TRBJ2-7; 11 bases align to TRBD1. The length of the CDR3 is 16 residues. CDR1 is MNHEY and CDR2 is SMNVEV in the germline V gene (reference sequence). V was pared by 4 bases and J by 4 bases, with 9 bases of the junction left unmatched. The CDR3 loop reads CASSSARGTGGYEQYF. In DNA, the CDR3 is TGTGCCAGCAGTTCCGCCCGCGGGACAGGGGGATACGAGCAGTACTTC.

The chain has TRBV19 and TRBJ1-4; 9 bases are shared with TRBD1. The length of the CDR3 is 14 residues. Germline lookup yields CDR1 LNHDA and CDR2 SQIVND (reference sequence). The V segment lost 9 bases and the J segment 4 bases; nucleotides outside the gene matches: 6. The CDR3 region has the DNA TGTGCCAGCCGCCTGACAGGGGGTAATGAAAAACTGTTTTTT. Its translation is CASRLTGGNEKLFF.

This clone has a single count. The chain couples TRBV11-2 to TRBJ2-1; 12 positions match TRBD2. Germline V CDR1 and CDR2: SGHAT, FQNNGV. The CDR3 sequence is 16 residues long. V lost 1 base to trimming and J lost 6 bases; unmatched junction nucleotides: 4. Here the CDR3 DNA reads TGTGCCAGCAGCTTAGGGGCTAGCGGGGGGGTCAATGAGCAGTTCTTC. Amino acid sequence: CASSLGASGGVNEQFF.

The V call is TRBV4-3, the J call TRBJ1-1; tentatively, D is TRBD1 (6 bases). The CDR3 runs to 14 residues. Trimming removed 1 base from V and 6 bases from J, with 12 bases in between. Per germline, CDR1 LGHNA and CDR2 YSLEER. CDR3 bases: TGCGCCAGCAGCCAAGGAAGCAGGGGTGCTGAAGCTTTCTTT. Translated, it gives CASSQGSRGAEAFF.

This chain links TRBV6-5 with TRBJ2-4; the match to TRBD1 covers 8 bases. The CDR3 consists of 13 residues. The V gene end was trimmed by 5 bases and the J gene end by 9 bases; junction bases not matched to a gene: 6. The V gene's germline CDR1 is MNHEY and CDR2 SVGAGI. Here the CDR3 DNA reads TGTGCCAGCAGTCGACAGGGGACGGCCATTCAGTACTTC. This translates into CASSRQGTAIQYF.

The chain is built from TRBV5-1 and TRBJ2-7; 7 nucleotides match TRBD1. Germline-derived CDR1 and CDR2 are SGHRS and YFSETQ. The CDR3 length is 12 residues. The ends lost 4 bases at V and 6 bases at J; junction bases unmatched: 4. For the CDR3, the DNA is TGCGCCAGCAGCACCCCAGGGGGCGAGCAGTACTTC. Its translation is CASSTPGGEQYF.

CDR3 coding DNA: TGTGCCAGCAGCGTGAGTAGCGGGGCTGAATACGAGCAGTACTTC. This sequence encodes CASSVSSGAEYEQYF. The rearrangement joins TRBV9 to TRBJ2-7; TRBD2 matches at 8 bases. CDR1 is SGDLS and CDR2 is YYNGEE in the germline V gene. CDR3 size: 15 residues. The junction had 8 bases not matched to a gene; V was cut back by 2 bases and J by 4 bases.